The entry below describes one TCR beta chain. The CDR3 is made up of 14 amino acids. Losses at the gene ends were 6 bases for V and 6 bases for J; bases not matched to a gene: 6. Germline CDR1 SEHNR, CDR2 FQNEAQ (reference sequence). This entry is derived from a study of blood T cell repertoires in COVID-19. Sequencing used immunoSEQ multiplex PCR; TCRdb keeps in-frame clones, though not all of them. The sample consists of approximately 230,000 clones, 80% to 85% of them appearing once. The receptor comes from a man aged 30-40 years with active or convalescent COVID-19. The sequenced sample consisted of peripheral blood. The rearrangement joins TRBV7-9 to TRBJ2-7; 12 positions agree with TRBD1. CDR3 sequence reads: CASSFGDRGLEQYF. CDR3 nucleotides: TGTGCCAGCAGTTTCGGGGACAGGGGGCTCGAGCAGTACTTC.